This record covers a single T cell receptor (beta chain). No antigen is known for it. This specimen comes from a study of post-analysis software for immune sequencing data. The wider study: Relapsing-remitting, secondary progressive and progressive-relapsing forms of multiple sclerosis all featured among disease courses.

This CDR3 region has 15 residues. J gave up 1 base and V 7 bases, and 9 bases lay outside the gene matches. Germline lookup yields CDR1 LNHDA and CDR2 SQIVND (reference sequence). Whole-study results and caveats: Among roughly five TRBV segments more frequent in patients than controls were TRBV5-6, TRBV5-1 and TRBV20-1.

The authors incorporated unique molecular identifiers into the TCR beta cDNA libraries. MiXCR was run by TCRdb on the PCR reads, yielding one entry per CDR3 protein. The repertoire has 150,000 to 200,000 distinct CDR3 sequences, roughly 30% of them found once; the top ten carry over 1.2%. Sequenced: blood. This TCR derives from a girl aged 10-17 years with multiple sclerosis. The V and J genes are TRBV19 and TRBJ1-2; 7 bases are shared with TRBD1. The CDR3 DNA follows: TGTGCCAGTAAACAACCGGGACAGCTTAACTATGGCTACACCTTC. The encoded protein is CASKQPGQLNYGYTF.